These T cell receptor beta chains were read from a single sample in a study of blood T cell repertoires in COVID-19. Only in-frame clones appear in the TCRdb table, and some are missing; sequencing was by immunoSEQ multiplex PCR. The data contain tens of thousands of clones, 70% to 90% of them singletons. Sequencing was carried out using peripheral blood. The receptors derive from a woman aged 60-70 years with acute or convalescent COVID-19. Both conserved end residues are part of each CDR3. The D gene is left open where the match is weak. The size field is filled for only some rows; it gives once, few, many or a size class.

V gene	D gene	J gene	clone size	CDR3 protein	CDR3 DNA
TRBV30	TRBD1	TRBJ1-2	NA	CAWSPGHTTGGYTF	TGTGCCTGGAGTCCTGGACACACGACAGGGGGCTACACCTTC
TRBV5-1	NA	TRBJ2-7	NA	CASSPRQGTSYEQYF	TGCGCCAGCAGCCCGAGACAAGGAACCTCCTACGAGCAGTACTTC
TRBV5-1	TRBD1	TRBJ1-1	NA	CASSFGTGRMNTEAFF	TGCGCCAGCAGCTTTGGGACAGGGCGAATGAACACTGAAGCTTTCTTT
TRBV28	TRBD1	TRBJ1-2	NA	CASSLRQGRPPNYGYTF	TGTGCCAGCAGTCTCAGACAGGGAAGGCCGCCGAACTATGGCTACACCTTC
TRBV4-1	TRBD2	TRBJ2-3	few	CASSQAPLASGGTDTQYF	TGCGCCAGCAGCCAAGCCCCTCTGGCTAGCGGGGGCACAGATACGCAGTATTTT
TRBV19	NA	TRBJ1-6	NA	CASRGQSVGASPLHF	TGTGCCAGTAGAGGACAGTCAGTAGGGGCTTCACCCCTCCACTTT
TRBV7-8	NA	TRBJ1-1	NA	CASSSLLLTEAFF	TGTGCCAGCAGCTCTCTACTTCTGACTGAAGCTTTCTTT
TRBV5-1	TRBD1	TRBJ1-2	NA	CASSLATGEQGYTF	TGCGCCAGCAGCCTGGCGACAGGGGAACAGGGCTACACCTTC
TRBV19	TRBD1	TRBJ1-1	NA	CASSATGGYTEAFF	TGTGCCAGTAGTGCGACAGGGGGATACACTGAAGCTTTCTTT
TRBV28	TRBD1	TRBJ1-2	NA	CASRMTGKGYGYTF	TGTGCCAGCAGAATGACAGGGAAAGGGTATGGCTACACCTTC
TRBV18	TRBD1	TRBJ1-4	NA	CASSPPGTGTEKLFF	TGTGCCAGCTCACCCCCCGGGACAGGGACCGAAAAACTGTTTTTT
TRBV28	TRBD2	TRBJ2-7	NA	CASSRTSPTSAFSYEQYF	TGTGCCAGCAGTCGAACCAGCCCAACTAGCGCGTTTTCCTACGAGCAGTACTTC
TRBV7-8	NA	TRBJ2-6	once	CASSLGRSGGANVLTF	TGTGCCAGCAGCTTAGGCAGGTCCGGTGGGGCCAACGTCCTGACTTTC
TRBV2	NA	TRBJ1-1	few	CASQGYTEAFF	TGTGCCAGTCAGGGGTACACTGAAGCTTTCTTT
TRBV18	NA	TRBJ1-1	NA	CASSPAGDTEAFF	TGTGCCAGCTCACCAGCGGGGGACACTGAAGCTTTCTTT
TRBV5-1	NA	TRBJ1-4	NA	CASSLAGSRGGLEKLFF	TGCGCCAGCAGCTTGGCCGGAAGTCGAGGCGGGTTAGAAAAACTGTTTTTT
TRBV9	TRBD2	TRBJ2-5	NA	CASSVEGTSEWQTQYF	TGTGCCAGCAGCGTAGAAGGTACTAGCGAGTGGCAGACCCAGTACTTC
TRBV19	NA	TRBJ1-2	NA	CASISTATWGYGYTF	TGTGCCAGTATTTCGACAGCTACATGGGGCTATGGCTACACCTTC
TRBV6-5	NA	TRBJ1-2	once	CASRGYPNYGYTF	TGTGCCAGCCGGGGATATCCTAACTATGGCTACACCTTC
TRBV7-9	NA	TRBJ1-4	NA	CASAAVPANEKLFF	TGTGCCAGTGCCGCCGTTCCGGCTAATGAAAAACTGTTTTTT
TRBV7-9	NA	TRBJ2-7	NA	CASSLDQYEQYF	TGTGCCAGCAGCTTAGATCAATACGAGCAGTACTTC
TRBV9	TRBD2	TRBJ2-3	NA	CASSALLATSTDTQYF	TGTGCCAGCAGCGCTCTACTAGCGACTAGCACAGATACGCAGTATTTT
TRBV19	NA	TRBJ1-2	NA	CASSITGTASNYGYTF	TGTGCCAGTAGTATAACAGGAACAGCCAGTAACTATGGCTACACCTTC
TRBV4-1	NA	TRBJ1-4	NA	CASSQVRYGLLNEKLFF	TGCGCCAGCAGCCAAGTTAGGTACGGACTACTTAATGAAAAACTGTTTTTT
TRBV28	TRBD1	TRBJ1-2	NA	CASSYRQGDGYTF	TGTGCCAGCAGCTATAGACAGGGGGACGGCTACACCTTC
TRBV12-3/TRBV12-4	NA	TRBJ1-1	NA	CASSPALAAFF	TGTGCCAGCAGTCCAGCATTAGCGGCTTTCTTT
TRBV4-2	TRBD2	TRBJ2-7	NA	CASSQEASGRSYEQYF	TGTGCCAGCAGCCAAGAGGCTAGCGGGCGTTCCTACGAGCAGTACTTC
TRBV6-5	TRBD2	TRBJ2-5	NA	CASSPGLDETQYF	TGTGCCAGCAGTCCCGGACTAGATGAGACCCAGTACTTC
TRBV15	NA	TRBJ2-7	NA	CATSRDRAVTYEQYF	TGTGCCACCAGCAGAGATCGCGCGGTAACCTACGAGCAGTACTTC